This T cell receptor (beta chain) was captured by sequencing in a study of OX40 agonist ivuxolimab in advanced cancers. Overall study: The patients received agonistic anti-OX40 (CD134) antibody ivuxolimab. Study findings and constraints: Within 6 weeks, CD4+ and CD8+ blood T cells expanded clonally at 0.1 to 3.0 mg/kg.

V was pared by 8 bases and J by 5 bases, with 14 bases between. CDR1 and CDR2 (germline): SGHTS, YDEGEE. The CDR3 contains 13 residues. TCRdb keeps only in-frame clones here, not all; method: immunoSEQ multiplex PCR. This table holds tens of thousands of clones, about 88% found once. Systemic immunosuppression or a history of autoimmune disease excluded patients. About this clone itself: Its antigen remains unidentified.

This sequence joins TRBV5-8 and TRBJ1-5; a possible D gene is TRBD1 (5 bases). This receptor was taken from an adult with an advanced solid tumor such as melanoma, head and neck, liver or kidney cancer. The sequenced sample was CD4+ or CD8+ T cells sorted from blood, obtained in a trial of the OX40 agonist ivuxolimab. CDR3 sequence reads: CASWDGGYQPQHF. For the CDR3, the DNA is TGTGCCAGTTGGGACGGAGGCTATCAGCCCCAGCATTTT.